These 3 T cell receptor beta chains were sequenced from one sample in a study of cytomegalovirus exposure and HLA in healthy donors. PCR was performed using 60 Vbeta and 13 Jbeta primers. TCRdb's table, derived via immunoSEQ multiplex PCR, lists solely in-frame clones and lacks some. The sample shows some 190,000 clones, just under 80% of them seen only once. Sequencing was carried out using PBMCs. Every receptor here comes from a female donor in good health and CMV-seronegative.

The J gene is TRBJ1-2, the V gene TRBV4-1; D remains unclear. Germline lookup yields CDR1 MGHRA and CDR2 YSYEKL. CDR3 length: 18 amino acids. Trimming removed 0 bases at V and 2 bases at J, with 19 bases between. CDR3 coding DNA: TGCGCCAGCAGCCAAGATTGGGCCACCCACCGCACAAACTATGGCTACACCTTC. Residues: CASSQDWATHRTNYGYTF.

The gene calls are TRBV6-1 and TRBJ1-1; 7 bases are shared with TRBD1. The germline V gene encodes CDR1 MNHNS and CDR2 SASEGT. Germline trimming cut 1 base from V and 8 bases from J; bases unmatched to any gene: 7. The CDR3 runs to 14 residues. CDR3 coding DNA: TGTGCCAGCAGTGAAGTAGCCCGGACAGGAGAAGCTTTCTTT. Its translation: CASSEVARTGEAFF.

The rearrangement uses TRBV30 and TRBJ2-7; TRBD1 matches 7 bases. Trimming at V came to 1 base and at J to 3 bases, leaving 0 bases not matched to a gene. The CDR3 totals 12 residues. The germline CDR1 and CDR2 sequences are GTSNPN and SVGIG (reference sequence). The CDR3 sequence is CAWSDRGYEQYF. The CDR3 bases are TGTGCCTGGAGTGACAGGGGCTACGAGCAGTACTTC.